This T cell receptor beta chain was obtained from a study of siplizumab effects on memory and regulatory T cells. Profiled with immunoSEQ multiplex PCR; TCRdb holds only in-frame clones, not every one. The sample consists of about 120,000 clones, around 93% of them appearing once. Sample: non-Treg CD4+ T cells sorted from blood. This receptor was taken from a human donor in good health.

For the CDR3, the DNA is TGTGCCAGCAAACTGGGACAGGGGGATTCACCCCTCCACTTT. Amino acid sequence: CASKLGQGDSPLHF. The rearrangement links TRBV2 to TRBJ1-6; 11 nucleotides match TRBD1. The CDR3 extends over 14 amino acids. The trim removed 7 bases at V and 8 bases at J, leaving 4 bases unmatched. CDR1 is SNHLY, CDR2 FYNNEI, per germline.